Reported below is one T cell receptor beta chain. This receptor's antigen is unknown. Qualities for individual bases were not recorded, and no much larger clone is one base off. This sample was included in a study of blood T cell repertoires in COVID-19 (dated by TCRdb to 2020 to 2022). Context from the whole study: Collaborator samples came from the United States, Italy and Spain and covered acute and convalescent phases of COVID-19. The prospective study material was composed of cDNA or gDNA derived from T cells, B-cell-depleted T cells, or PBMCs. Deeply sampled blood TCRbeta repertoires from subjects exposed to, actively infected with, or recovered from COVID-19 were included in the dataset. A freely available public database, intended as a resource for researchers studying the immune response to SARS-CoV-2, is where the repertoires were released. The samples were drawn from the first 160 participants of the ongoing ImmuneRACE study and from 1,200 or so subjects provided by 6 global collaborators. Nearly every sample came with metadata listing a de-identified subject ID, COVID-19 status, age in years and sex. Where HLA class I and class II types were available, the types were taken from metadata supplied by the sample provider, not from assay-based typing. Points the paper makes about the study in general: The amount of clinical and demographic metadata varied by source and participant and was provided uncurated.

Ends trimmed: V by 0 bases, J by 8 bases; bases unmatched to a gene: 4. The CDR3, from cysteine to phenylalanine, totals 13 residues. The CDR3 DNA has 39 bases and is translated from base 1. CDR1 and CDR2 are read off the germline V gene as SGHTS and YDEGEE. At one collaborating source in Seattle, patients were enrolled during active infection and were followed longitudinally through the course of disease. Collaborating institutions collected whole blood in K2EDTA tubes following their own protocols. For TCRbeta analysis, collaborators shipped samples in one of three forms: frozen whole blood, isolated PBMCs, or DNA extracted from either of those sample types. TCRbeta CDR3 regions were amplified from genomic DNA by means of the immunoSEQ Assay, a bias-controlled multiplex PCR. As for the original processing: Nucleated cell counts per sample were estimated from amplification of reference gene primers within the assay. To quantify the absolute abundance of each unique TCRbeta CDR3 rearrangement, sequence reads were collapsed and filtered. Productive Simpson clonality was computed per sample as the square root of Simpson's diversity index over productive rearrangements. TCRdb took over this immuneACCESS table, retaining in-frame rearrangements with V and J assigned. Such tables are incomplete; in checked studies, under half of the missing clones stem from an unresolved V gene, and the remainder is unexplained. The DNA gave D and trimming, while V, J and clone size come from that table. The sample has under 400,000 clones on record, roughly 87% of them singletons. Jointly, the top ten make up approximately 4.1% of the sample.

The specimen was peripheral blood. The chain is made from TRBV5-8 and TRBJ1-2; TRBD1 fits 7 bases in the junction. The receptor was isolated from a woman in her sixties with COVID-19, enrolled during active disease. The nucleotide sequence reads as follows: TGTGCCAGCAGCTTGGAGGCAGGGGGGGGCTACACCTTC. It specifies CASSLEAGGGYTF. When the CDR3 is completed using the reference TRBV5-8 and TRBJ1-2 genes on either side, the full variable domain is EAGVTQSPTHLIKTRGQQATLRCSPISGHTSVYWYQQALGLGLQFLLWYDEGEERNRGNFPPRFSGRQFPNYSSELNVNALELEDSALYLCASSLEAGGGYTFGSGTRLTVV.